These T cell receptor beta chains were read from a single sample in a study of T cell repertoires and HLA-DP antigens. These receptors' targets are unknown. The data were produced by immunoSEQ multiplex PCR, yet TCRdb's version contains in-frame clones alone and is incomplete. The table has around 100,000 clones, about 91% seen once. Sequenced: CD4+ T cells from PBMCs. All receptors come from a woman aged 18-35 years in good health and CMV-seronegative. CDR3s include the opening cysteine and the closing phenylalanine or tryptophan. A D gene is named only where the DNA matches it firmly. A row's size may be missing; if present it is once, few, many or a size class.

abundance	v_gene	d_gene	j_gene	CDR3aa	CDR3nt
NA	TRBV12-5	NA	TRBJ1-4	CASGLTVDNEKLFF	TGTGCTAGTGGTTTGACGGTAGATAATGAAAAACTGTTTTTT
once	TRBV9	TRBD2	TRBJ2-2	CASSPYSGGGNTGELFF	TGTGCCAGCAGCCCCTATAGCGGGGGAGGGAACACCGGGGAGCTGTTTTTT
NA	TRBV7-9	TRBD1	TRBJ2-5	CASSSPGQGAPGAQYF	TGTGCCAGCAGCTCTCCCGGACAGGGGGCCCCAGGGGCCCAGTACTTC
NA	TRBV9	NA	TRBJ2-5	CASSVEGGTGETQYF	TGTGCCAGCAGCGTAGAGGGGGGGACAGGAGAGACCCAGTACTTC
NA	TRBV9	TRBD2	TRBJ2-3	CASHPGSGLAGGPLPRTDTQYF	TGTGCCAGCCATCCTGGGTCGGGACTAGCGGGGGGGCCTTTGCCTCGCACAGATACGCAGTATTTT
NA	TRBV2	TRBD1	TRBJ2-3	CASSRGQERFTDTQYF	TGTGCCAGCAGCCGGGGACAGGAGAGATTCACAGATACGCAGTATTTT
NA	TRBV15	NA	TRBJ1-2	CATSNRQSPYGYTF	TGTGCCACCAGCAACCGACAGAGCCCTTATGGCTACACCTTC
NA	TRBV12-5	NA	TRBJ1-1	CASGGEGNTEAFF	TGTGCTAGTGGTGGGGAGGGGAACACTGAAGCTTTCTTT
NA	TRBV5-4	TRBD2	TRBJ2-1	CASSPGTSGSSYNEQFF	TGTGCCAGCAGCCCTGGGACTAGCGGAAGCTCCTACAATGAGCAGTTCTTC
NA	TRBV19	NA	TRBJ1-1	CASSTAHFTEAFF	TGTGCCAGTAGTACAGCACACTTCACTGAAGCTTTCTTT
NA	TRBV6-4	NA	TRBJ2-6	CASKFHAEGANVLTF	TGTGCCAGCAAATTTCATGCGGAGGGGGCCAACGTCCTGACTTTC
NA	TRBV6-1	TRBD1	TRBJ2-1	CASSGTGSAYNEQFF	TGTGCCAGCAGCGGGACAGGGTCGGCCTACAATGAGCAGTTCTTC
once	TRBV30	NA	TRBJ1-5	CAWSVGRVPSQPQHF	TGTGCCTGGAGTGTAGGTCGGGTGCCGAGTCAGCCCCAGCATTTT
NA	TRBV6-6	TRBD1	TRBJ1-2	CASSYSNRGNGYTF	TGTGCCAGCAGTTACTCGAACAGGGGAAATGGCTACACCTTC